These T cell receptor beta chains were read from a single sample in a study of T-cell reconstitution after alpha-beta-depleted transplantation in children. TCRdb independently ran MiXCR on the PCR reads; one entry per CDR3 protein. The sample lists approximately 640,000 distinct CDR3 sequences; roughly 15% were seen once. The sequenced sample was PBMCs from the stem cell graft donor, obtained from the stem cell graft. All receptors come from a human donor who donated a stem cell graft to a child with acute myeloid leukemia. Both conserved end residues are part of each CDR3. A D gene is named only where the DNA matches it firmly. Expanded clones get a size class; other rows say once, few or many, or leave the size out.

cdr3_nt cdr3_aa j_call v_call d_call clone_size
TGTGCCAGCAGCTTGATAGGGAGCACTGAAGCTTTCTTT CASSLIGSTEAFF TRBJ1-1 TRBV7-2 - many
TGCGCCAGCAGCCCGGGGACAGGGAATATGGTCCAAGAGACCCAGTACTTC CASSPGTGNMVQETQYF TRBJ2-5 TRBV5-1 TRBD1 -
TGTGCCACCAGTCCCACAGGGGCCAATTACGAGCAGTACTTC CATSPTGANYEQYF TRBJ2-7 TRBV24-1 TRBD1 -
TGTGCCAAGATCGACAGGGAGCGATGGGACACTGAAGCTTTCTTT CAKIDRERWDTEAFF TRBJ1-1 TRBV25-1 TRBD1 -
TGTGCCAGCAGCTTAAGTCTGAGCACAGATACGCAGTATTTT CASSLSLSTDTQYF TRBJ2-3 TRBV11-2 - many
TGTGCCAGCAGCCTAACCGCCAGACTAGCGGGGGGCCGAAGCACAGATACGCAGTATTTT CASSLTARLAGGRSTDTQYF TRBJ2-3 TRBV11-2 TRBD2 many
TGTGCCAGCAACCCGAGGGTCCTGGGACACTATGGCTACACCTTC CASNPRVLGHYGYTF TRBJ1-2 TRBV5-6 - -
TGTGCCAGCAGCATAGGAATCGACTACGAGCAGTACTTC CASSIGIDYEQYF TRBJ2-7 TRBV9 - -
TGCGCCAGCAGCCGAGGACAGCTTTCCTACAATGAGCAGTTCTTC CASSRGQLSYNEQFF TRBJ2-1 TRBV4-1 - -
TGTGCCAGCAGCTTAGGGAGGGGGCGGGTGGAGCAGTACTTC CASSLGRGRVEQYF TRBJ2-7 TRBV7-2 - few
TGTGCCAGCAGTGCGACACTTGCCTACACAGATACGCAGTATTTT CASSATLAYTDTQYF TRBJ2-3 TRBV12-3/TRBV12-4 - -
TGCGCCAGCCGGGACAGCGATGAGCAGTTCTTC CASRDSDEQFF TRBJ2-1 TRBV5-1 TRBD1 few
TGCGCCAGCAGCCCCCCTATAACCGGGGAGCTGTTTTTT CASSPPITGELFF TRBJ2-2 TRBV5-1 - -
TGTGCCAGCAGTGCCAGCGCCGGGACAGGGACCTACGAGCAGTACTTC CASSASAGTGTYEQYF TRBJ2-7 TRBV12-3/TRBV12-4 TRBD1 few
TGCAGTGCTAGAGATCCCCTCGGGGGACGAGGCTACACCTTC CSARDPLGGRGYTF TRBJ1-2 TRBV20-1 - many
TGTGCCAGCAGTTTTCCTCGGATAAGAGGCTATGGCTACACCTTC CASSFPRIRGYGYTF TRBJ1-2 TRBV28 - -
TGCAGTGCTAGACTTGGAGACGGTGAAGCTTTCTTT CSARLGDGEAFF TRBJ1-1 TRBV20-1 - many
TGCAGTGCTAGAGATCGTGGTTGGGGAGAGACCCAGTACTTC CSARDRGWGETQYF TRBJ2-5 TRBV20-1 - many
TGTGCCAGCAGCCCGGGACTAGCGGGGGGGAGCTCCTACAATGAGCTGTTCTTC CASSPGLAGGSSYNELFF TRBJ2-1 TRBV6-1 TRBD2 -
TGTGCCACCAGCAGTCTGGAGAACACTGAAGCTTTCTTT CATSSLENTEAFF TRBJ1-1 TRBV15 - many
TGTGCCAGCAGCCGCTCCACGGGAGGGTCCAATGACCAGTTCTTC CASSRSTGGSNDQFF TRBJ2-1 TRBV14 TRBD2 once
TGTGCCAGCAGCTTAGTCAGCAGGGCGAACTCCTACGAGCAGTACTTC CASSLVSRANSYEQYF TRBJ2-7 TRBV11-2 - -
TGTGCCAGCAGCTGGGGGGTGGGGTACACTGAAGCTTTCTTT CASSWGVGYTEAFF TRBJ1-1 TRBV5-6 - many
TGCGCCAGCAGTATACCAGGGAGCTCCTACGAGCAGTACTTC CASSIPGSSYEQYF TRBJ2-7 TRBV5-1 - few
TGTGCCAGCAGCTTCTTTTTGGGGGGCAATCAGCCCCAGCATTTT CASSFFLGGNQPQHF TRBJ1-5 TRBV12-3/TRBV12-4 - few
TGCAGTGCTAGGCCCCCTAGCTCGGGGGGCACCGGGGAGCTGTTTTTT CSARPPSSGGTGELFF TRBJ2-2 TRBV20-1 TRBD2 few
TGTGCCAGCAGTCCCAGGGAGAACACTGAAGCTTTCTTT CASSPRENTEAFF TRBJ1-1 TRBV6-6 - many
TGCAGTGCTAGAGATTTCGTGGGCGGGGGGTACCCTTACAATGAGCAGTTCTTC CSARDFVGGGYPYNEQFF TRBJ2-1 TRBV20-1 TRBD2 many
TGTGCCAGCAGCCAAGAGACTGCACTACAAATGGACACTGAAGCTTTCTTT CASSQETALQMDTEAFF TRBJ1-1 TRBV4-2 - few
TGTGCCAGCAGCCCGGATGTAGGACAGGGGAACTACGGGCAGTACTTC CASSPDVGQGNYGQYF TRBJ2-7 TRBV7-6 TRBD1 -
TGCGCCAGCAGCCTCTGGACCTTCGGCGGGGAGCTGTTTTTT CASSLWTFGGELFF TRBJ2-2 TRBV5-1 - many
TGTGCCAGCTCACTTTGGGACAGGGGTGTGGGTTACACTGAAGCTTTCTTT CASSLWDRGVGYTEAFF TRBJ1-1 TRBV18 TRBD1 -
TGTGCCAGCAGCCACGGACAGGCGAAGAGACTGTGCTTC CASSHGQAKRLCF TRBJ2-5 TRBV11-1 TRBD1 once
TGCAGCGTGGGACTATACAATGAGCAGTTCTTC CSVGLYNEQFF TRBJ2-1 TRBV29-1 TRBD2 many
TGTGCCAGCAGCTTAACTAGTGGGCAGGATACGCAGTATTTT CASSLTSGQDTQYF TRBJ2-3 TRBV7-7 - -
TGCGCCAGCAGCCAGGGGCCCAGCTCCTACAATGAGCAGTTCTTC CASSQGPSSYNEQFF TRBJ2-1 TRBV5-1 - -
TGTGCCAGCAGACTGAGAGGGACTAGCTCGAACACAGATACGCAGTATTTT CASRLRGTSSNTDTQYF TRBJ2-3 TRBV27 TRBD2 few
TGCAGTGCTAGTCACAGGGAAGAGACCCAGTACTTC CSASHREETQYF TRBJ2-5 TRBV20-1 - many
TGCGCCAGCAGCTTGGGACAGGACTGGCATGAGCAGTTCTTC CASSLGQDWHEQFF TRBJ2-1 TRBV5-1 - many
TGTGCCAGCAGCCCCCAAGCGGGACGTAATTCACCCCTCCACTTT CASSPQAGRNSPLHF TRBJ1-6 TRBV11-2 - few
TGTGCCAGCAGCCAAGCTAGGGTAGGGGACACTGAAGCTTTCTTT CASSQARVGDTEAFF TRBJ1-1 TRBV4-2 - many
TGTGCCAGCAGCCCCGGACTGGGTGATACGCAGTATTTT CASSPGLGDTQYF TRBJ2-3 TRBV11-2 - many
TGTGCCAGCAGCTCCGGGACAGGGGGCCATCAGCCCCAGCATTTT CASSSGTGGHQPQHF TRBJ1-5 TRBV7-8 TRBD1 few
TGTGCCAGCAGGACTTTTTTAGGGGGCGGGCATGGCTACACCTTC CASRTFLGGGHGYTF TRBJ1-2 TRBV12-3/TRBV12-4 TRBD1 few
TGCAGTGCTGGAAGGGGGAATAGCAATCAGCCCCAGCATTTT CSAGRGNSNQPQHF TRBJ1-5 TRBV20-1 - few
TGTGCCAGCAGCCTGGGACTAGTCAATATAGAGCAGTACTTC CASSLGLVNIEQYF TRBJ2-7 TRBV7-2 TRBD2 -
TGCAGTGCTAGATATAACGGGACGGCCTACGAGCAGTACTTC CSARYNGTAYEQYF TRBJ2-7 TRBV20-1 - many
TGTGCCAGCAGCCCCGCGGTGGGTTCAGATACGCAGTATTTT CASSPAVGSDTQYF TRBJ2-3 TRBV6-1 - few
TGTGCCATCAGTGAGTCCGGGAATGACCAGTTCTTC CAISESGNDQFF TRBJ2-1 TRBV10-3 - once
TGCAGTGCTACCGGACAGGGGGCGAGTCAGCCCCAGCATTTT CSATGQGASQPQHF TRBJ1-5 TRBV20-1 TRBD1 few
TGTGCCAGCAGTTTGGGGGCCCTGACGGACCCTACAGATACGCAGTATTTT CASSLGALTDPTDTQYF TRBJ2-3 TRBV12-3/TRBV12-4 - -
TGCGCCAGCAAGGAGGGATCCGCGAACACCGGGGAGCTGTTTTTT CASKEGSANTGELFF TRBJ2-2 TRBV10-1 - -
TGTGCCAGCAGTTACTCGTCCAGGTACAATCAGCCCCAGCATTTT CASSYSSRYNQPQHF TRBJ1-5 TRBV6-2/TRBV6-3 - -
TGTGCCACCAGTGATGAACGACAGGGCGACTATGGCTACACCTTC CATSDERQGDYGYTF TRBJ1-2 TRBV24-1 TRBD1 -
TGCAGTCGATTGGACAGGGGGCTATTAGAGACCCAGTACTTC CSRLDRGLLETQYF TRBJ2-5 TRBV20-1 TRBD1 few
TGTGCCAGCAGCCTCCTCAGTGGCGGAAACACCATATATTTT CASSLLSGGNTIYF TRBJ1-3 TRBV7-9 - few
TGTGCCAGCCAAGGACAGGTCAGCACAGATACGCAGTATTTT CASQGQVSTDTQYF TRBJ2-3 TRBV7-2 TRBD1 many